This passage covers 25 T cell receptor beta chains from one sample sequenced in a study of blood T cell repertoires in COVID-19. The protocol was immunoSEQ multiplex PCR, while the TCRdb copy is restricted to in-frame clones and leaves out a portion. This table has more than 300,000 clones, 87% appearing once. The source material was peripheral blood. The origin of the receptors is a woman in her 30s with COVID-19, enrolled during active disease.

The J gene is TRBJ2-7, the V gene TRBV3-1 (or the pseudogene TRBV3-2); the D gene is possibly TRBD1 (6 bases). The CDR3 runs 15 residues. From germline, CDR1 is LGHDT and CDR2 YNNKEL (reference sequence). Trimming removed 3 bases from V and 3 bases from J, with 15 bases in between. The DNA for the CDR3 is TGTGCCAGCAGCCATCGGAGGACAGTCTTCTACGAGCAGTACTTC. Its translation is CASSHRRTVFYEQYF.

The J gene is TRBJ2-1, the V gene TRBV7-2, with 7 bases matching TRBD2. This CDR3 spans 15 amino acids. V lost 1 base and J lost 0; bases outside the gene matches: 0. Germline V lookup: CDR1 SGHTA, CDR2 FQGNSA. In DNA, the CDR3 is TGTGCCAGCAGCTTAGGGACTAGCTCCTACAATGAGCAGTTCTTC. Amino acid sequence: CASSLGTSSYNEQFF. The full variable domain, rest sourced from reference TRBV7-2 and TRBJ2-1, is GAGVSQSPSNKVTEKGKDVELRCDPISGHTALYWYRQSLGQGLEFLIYFQGNSAPDKSGLPSDRFSAERTGGSVSTLTIQRTQQEDSAVYLCASSLGTSSYNEQFFGPGTRLTVL.

J is TRBJ2-5 and V is TRBV24-1; TRBD2 is a possible D gene (5 bases). CDR3 length: 12 residues. V dropped 4 bases and J dropped 4 bases, with 6 bases sitting between them. The V gene's germline CDR1 is KGHDR and CDR2 SFDVKD. The DNA for the CDR3 is TGTGCCACCAGTGAGGACTTAGAGACCCAGTACTTC. It codes for CATSEDLETQYF.

This clone was found a few times. The chain employs TRBV12-5 and TRBJ2-1; no firm D call. This CDR3 spans 12 amino acids. The V and J ends lost 1 base and 10 bases respectively, with 8 bases between them. CDR1 is LGHNT and CDR2 is FRNRAP in the germline V gene. The CDR3 protein is CASGLALGEQFF. DNA for the CDR3: TGTGCTAGTGGTTTGGCGCTAGGCGAGCAGTTCTTC.

The rearrangement joins TRBV29-1 to TRBJ1-3, with D possibly being TRBD1 (6 bases). Deletions cut 4 bases from V and 4 bases from J, with 11 bases between. The CDR3 is made up of 13 amino acids. Germline CDR1 is SQVTM and CDR2 is ANQGSEA. CDR3 bases: TGCAGCGTTGTAGGCAGGGGAGGAAACACCATATATTTT. This translates into CSVVGRGGNTIYF.

This rearrangement joins TRBV3-1 (or the pseudogene TRBV3-2) to TRBJ2-2, with TRBD1 as a possible D gene (5 bases). CDR1 LGHDT and CDR2 YNNKEL come from the germline V gene (reference sequence). Trimming left V 4 bases short and J 6 bases short, with 24 bases between. This CDR3 is built from 18 residues. The CDR3 DNA sequence: TGTGCCAGCAGCCCCCCTGGGGCGAGCCGGGCACGGGCCGGGGAGCTGTTTTTT. Its translation is CASSPPGASRARAGELFF.

V gene TRBV15 combines with J gene TRBJ2-4; the match to TRBD1 covers 9 bases. CDR3 length equals 16 residues. Unmatched junction bases numbered 9, after V lost 0 bases and J lost 9 bases. Germline CDR1 LNHNV, CDR2 YYDKDF (reference sequence). As DNA, the CDR3 is TGTGCCACCAGCAGAGACCCGGGACAGGGAGTGGGCATTCAGTACTTC. This encodes CATSRDPGQGVGIQYF.

In this sample, this clone turned up a few times. The V call is TRBV7-2, the J call TRBJ2-7, with D maybe TRBD2 (5 bases). There are 15 residues in the CDR3. CDR1 is SGHTA and CDR2 is FQGNSA in the germline V gene. Trimming took off 0 bases at V and 2 bases at J, with 11 bases between the two ends. This chain's CDR3 is CASSLARTGPYEQYF. The CDR3 nucleotides are TGTGCCAGCAGCTTAGCGAGGACTGGACCCTACGAGCAGTACTTC.

The genes are TRBV4-1 and TRBJ2-7; 11 nucleotides agree with TRBD1. J lost 3 bases, V lost 2 bases, and 3 bases had no gene match. The CDR3 contains 15 residues. CDR1 is MGHRA, CDR2 YSYEKL, per germline. The CDR3 sequence: CASSQTGTGGYEQYF. The CDR3 DNA is TGCGCCAGCAGCCAAACTGGGACAGGGGGCTACGAGCAGTACTTC.

This rearrangement joins TRBV4-2 to TRBJ2-7; D not certain. The V gene lost 0 bases and the J gene lost 2 bases, with 8 bases spanning the gap. Germline assignment: CDR1 LGHNA and CDR2 YNFKEQ. The CDR3 contains 14 residues. As DNA, the CDR3 is TGTGCCAGCAGCCAAGATCACAGTCCCTACGAGCAGTACTTC. The encoded protein is CASSQDHSPYEQYF.

The V call is TRBV7-3, the J call TRBJ2-5; 11 bases align to TRBD2. There are 13 residues in the CDR3. The V gene's germline CDR1 is SGHTA and CDR2 FQGTGA. CDR3 in amino acids: CVGGTSGQETQYF. In nucleotides, the CDR3 is TGTGTAGGGGGGACTAGCGGTCAAGAGACCCAGTACTTC.

J is TRBJ2-1 and V is TRBV6-5; D is perhaps TRBD2 (7 bases). Trimming stripped 0 bases from V and 7 bases from J, with 10 bases between. This CDR3 is built from 14 residues. The V gene's germline CDR1 is MNHEY and CDR2 SVGAGI. CDR3 coding DNA: TGTGCCAGCAGTTACTCTAGGGGGGGTAATGAGCAGTTCTTC. Its protein product is CASSYSRGGNEQFF.

The V and J genes are TRBV4-3 and TRBJ2-1; no reliable D call. Germline assignment: CDR1 LGHNA and CDR2 YSLEER. The CDR3 contains 16 residues. Trimming shortened V by 0 bases and J by 6 bases, and 15 bases separated the two germline ends. CDR3 residues: CASSQDNLPTINEQFF. CDR3 coding DNA: TGCGCCAGCAGCCAAGATAACCTACCCACCATCAATGAGCAGTTCTTC.

This clone was detected only once. J is TRBJ2-1 and V is TRBV7-9; no reliable D call. The V end was cut by 3 bases, the J end by 0 bases, with 12 bases between. The CDR3 consists of 16 residues. Germline V gene lookup returns CDR1 SEHNR and CDR2 FQNEAQ (reference sequence). The CDR3 coding sequence is TGTGCCAGCAGCTTGCCGGCCGGCGGCTCCTACAATGAGCAGTTCTTC. It translates to CASSLPAGGSYNEQFF.

This clone has a single count. The gene calls are TRBV25-1 and TRBJ1-5, with unresolved D. Germline CDR1 and CDR2: MGHDK and SYGVNS. V gave up 7 bases and J gave up 2 bases, with 9 bases separating them. This CDR3 has 13 residues. CDR3 amino acids: CASTVGGNQPQHF. The CDR3 nucleotides read TGTGCCAGCACGGTCGGGGGCAATCAGCCCCAGCATTTT.

V is TRBV19 and J is TRBJ2-1; the D gene is possibly TRBD1 (5 bases). The CDR3 has 17 residues. V dropped 0 bases and J dropped 5 bases, with 17 bases sitting between them. The germline CDR1 and CDR2 sequences are LNHDA and SQIVND (reference sequence). The CDR3 sequence: CASSIDRWGYKNNEQFF. The CDR3 DNA sequence: TGTGCCAGTAGTATAGATCGTTGGGGCTACAAAAACAATGAGCAGTTCTTC.

V gene TRBV7-6 combines with J gene TRBJ2-2, with D tentatively TRBD2 (5 bases). CDR1 is SGHVS and CDR2 is FNYEAQ in the germline V gene. There are 16 residues in the CDR3. V was cut by 2 bases and J by 6 bases, with 16 bases left in between. DNA of the CDR3: TGTGCCAGCAGCTTAAGTACTAGGACGTTCGCCGGGGAGCTGTTTTTT. As protein: CASSLSTRTFAGELFF.

The chain is built from TRBV27 and TRBJ1-5, with D unclear. In germline, CDR1 is MNHEY, CDR2 SMNVEV (reference sequence). The CDR3 spans 15 residues. Trimming pared 0 bases from V and 3 bases from J, leaving 9 bases between. In DNA, the CDR3 is TGTGCCAGCAGTTTATCGGCGGGTCCCAATCAGCCCCAGCATTTT. This sequence encodes CASSLSAGPNQPQHF.

The chain recombines TRBV6-5 with TRBJ2-2, with D perhaps TRBD1 (6 bases). Germline values: CDR1 MNHEY, CDR2 SVGAGI. Trimming cost V 5 bases and J 17 bases, with 27 bases left between them. The CDR3 has 15 residues. CDR3 protein: CASSNTGNPQARCFF. The DNA of the CDR3 is TGTGCCAGCAGTAATACAGGGAACCCCCAGGCTCGCTGTTTTTTT.

The chain uses TRBV30 and TRBJ1-4; 7 bases agree with TRBD1. The germline V gene has CDR1 GTSNPN and CDR2 SVGIG (reference sequence). CDR3 length: 14 residues. V lost 1 base, J lost 8 bases, and 7 bases stayed unmatched. The CDR3 nucleotides read TGTGCCTGGAGTGGGGGACAGCGAAGAGAAAAACTGTTTTTT. This translates into CAWSGGQRREKLFF.

The chain links TRBV6-1 to TRBJ1-6, with a weak D call TRBD1 (5 bases). The CDR3 sequence is 12 residues long. V lost 3 bases and J 9 bases, leaving 6 bases between the germline ends. CDR1 is MNHNS, CDR2 SASEGT, per germline. The CDR3 spells CASSDGGSPLHF. The CDR3 DNA reads TGTGCCAGCAGTGACGGGGGTTCACCCCTCCACTTT.

The chain links TRBV2 to TRBJ1-2, with 8 bases that match TRBD1. The V gene end was trimmed by 2 bases and the J gene end by 4 bases; junction bases not matched to a gene: 6. Germline CDR1 and CDR2: SNHLY and FYNNEI. The CDR3 extends over 15 amino acids. The CDR3 DNA reads TGTGCCAGCAGTGAAACGCAGGGGGCCCTCTATGGCTACACCTTC. It specifies CASSETQGALYGYTF.

The chain has TRBV6-2 or TRBV6-3 and TRBJ1-2; maybe TRBD1 (5 bases). The CDR3 covers 15 residues. Germline CDR1 MNHEY, CDR2 SVGEGT. Trimming took 2 bases from V and 4 from J, leaving 14 bases between them. In DNA, the CDR3 is TGTGCCAGCAGTTACGACAGCCGCCCCACCTATGGCTACACCTTC. Amino acid sequence: CASSYDSRPTYGYTF.

The genes are TRBV5-6 and TRBJ1-2; D perhaps matches TRBD1 (6 bases). This CDR3 is built from 13 residues. The germline gives CDR1 SGHDT, CDR2 YYEEEE. Trimming shortened V by 4 bases and J by 4 bases, and 11 bases separated the two germline ends. CDR3 sequence (DNA): TGTGCCAGCAGCCCTGACAGGATCTATGGCTACACCTTC. Its protein is CASSPDRIYGYTF. Looking up the rest from reference TRBV5-6 and TRBJ1-2 gives the full variable domain: DAGVTQSPTHLIKTRGQQVTLRCSPKSGHDTVSWYQQALGQGPQFIFQYYEEEERQRGNFPDRFSGHQFPNYSSELNVNALLLGDSALYLCASSPDRIYGYTFGSGTRLTVV.

The rearrangement links TRBV7-3 to TRBJ2-1, with D tentatively TRBD1 (6 bases). Trimming took off 5 bases at V and 6 bases at J, with 8 bases between the two ends. The CDR3 extends over 12 amino acids. Germline V gene data show CDR1 as SGHTA and CDR2 as FQGTGA. The CDR3 coding sequence is TGTGCCAGCAGCCTACAGGGCAATGAGCAGTTCTTC. Protein sequence: CASSLQGNEQFF.